This section outlines one T cell receptor beta chain sequence together with its context. Because the CDR3 is missing its conserved closing phenylalanine or tryptophan, this is likely a read error. The data originate from a study of CD4 and CD8 cells across lung adenocarcinoma regions. TCRdb re-analysed the PCR reads in MiXCR, keeping a single row per CDR3 protein. The data show some 9,700 distinct CDR3 sequences, about 50% seen once. The clonotype originates from a female donor with lung adenocarcinoma. The CD4 and CD8 labels of this study may be unreliable. The sequencing sample was made of CD8+ T cells from the margin of a lung tumor.

As DNA, the CDR3 is TGTGCCAGCGGTCCTCCAGATACCCAGTACCTC. This encodes CASGPPDTQYL. The chain couples TRBV27 to TRBJ2-5; D uncertain. The CDR3 runs 11 residues. Deletions cut 8 bases from V and 8 bases from J, with 12 bases between. Germline V gene data show CDR1 as MNHEY and CDR2 as SMNVEV (reference sequence).